Presented here are 16 T cell receptor beta chains from one specimen sequenced in a study of control samples from healthy donors and cancer patients. Clones were read by immunoSEQ multiplex PCR, and TCRdb kept only the in-frame ones, dropping some. Of tens of thousands of clones listed, 85% are singletons. The sequenced material came from blood. These receptors all stem from a man in his thirties or forties in good health.

The chain is built from TRBV14 and TRBJ1-6; D is uncertain. Trimming left V 3 bases short and J 8 bases short, with 8 bases between. CDR1 and CDR2 (germline): SGHDN, FVKESK. This CDR3 is 13 amino acids long. The CDR3 nucleotides read TGTGCCAGCAGCCAGTACACGGATTCACCCCTCCACTTT. This encodes CASSQYTDSPLHF.

This clone has only one observation. The gene calls are TRBV6-6 and TRBJ1-6; no firm D call. This CDR3 has 15 amino acids. Trimming took 3 bases from V and 1 from J, leaving 7 bases between them. Germline loops: CDR1 MNHNY, CDR2 SVGAGI (reference sequence). Here the CDR3 reads CASSYGDSYNSPLHF. The CDR3 nucleotides are TGTGCCAGCAGTTATGGGGATTCCTATAATTCACCCCTCCACTTT.

V is TRBV5-1 and J is TRBJ2-1; TRBD2 is a possible D gene (5 bases). The CDR3 contains 18 residues. Trimming cost V 0 bases and J 6 bases, with 22 bases left between them. Germline V CDR1 and CDR2: SGHRS, YFSETQ. The CDR3 region is CASSLVAGSTTKTNEQFF. The DNA for the CDR3 is TGCGCCAGCAGCTTGGTGGCGGGTTCCACCACTAAAACCAATGAGCAGTTCTTC.

This rearrangement joins TRBV7-6 to TRBJ2-3; D gene uncertain. The ends were cut back, 5 bases at V and 0 bases at J, with 15 bases in the middle. The CDR3 has 16 residues. Germline values: CDR1 SGHVS, CDR2 FNYEAQ. The CDR3 DNA is TGTGCCAGCAGCCCGTATAGATTCACTAGCACAGATACGCAGTATTTT. Encoded protein: CASSPYRFTSTDTQYF. The full variable domain, completed using reference TRBV7-6 and TRBJ2-3, is GAGVSQSPRYKVTKRGQDVALRCDPISGHVSLYWYRQALGQGPEFLTYFNYEAQQDKSGLPNDRFSAERPEGSISTLTIQRTEQRDSAMYRCASSPYRFTSTDTQYFGPGTRLTVL.

J is TRBJ1-6 and V is TRBV28; 8 nucleotides match TRBD1. Germline assignment: CDR1 MDHEN and CDR2 SYDVKM. This CDR3 has 15 amino acids. Losses at the gene ends were 5 bases for V and 9 bases for J; bases not matched to a gene: 9. The CDR3: CASSPRQGPASPLHF. For the CDR3, the DNA is TGTGCCAGCAGTCCCAGACAGGGGCCAGCTTCACCCCTCCACTTT.

This rearrangement joins TRBV19 to TRBJ2-1, with TRBD2 matching over 9 bases. Unmatched junction bases numbered 6, after V lost 4 bases and J lost 8 bases. The CDR3 sequence is 14 residues long. From germline, CDR1 is LNHDA and CDR2 SQIVND (reference sequence). The CDR3 reads CASSRGRGGHEQFF. CDR3 sequence (DNA): TGTGCCAGTAGTAGGGGGCGGGGGGGCCATGAGCAGTTCTTC.

V gene TRBV28 combines with J gene TRBJ1-2; D gene unclear. This CDR3 has 14 amino acids. The germline V and J ends were trimmed by 8 bases and 2 bases, with 15 bases remaining between them. CDR1 and CDR2 (germline): MDHEN, SYDVKM. This CDR3 is CASSSGAINYGYTF. The CDR3 coding sequence is TGTGCCAGCTCTTCCGGCGCGATAAACTATGGCTACACCTTC.

This rearrangement joins TRBV5-1 to TRBJ2-7; D remains unclear. With 4 bases removed from V and 3 bases from J, the gap between germline ends came to 8 bases. From germline, CDR1 is SGHRS and CDR2 YFSETQ. CDR3 length: 12 residues. In DNA form, the CDR3 reads TGCGCCAGCAGCATGGACGGCTACGAGCAGTACTTC. This encodes CASSMDGYEQYF.

The chain employs TRBV11-2 and TRBJ2-1, with 9 bases fitting TRBD1. CDR1 and CDR2 from the germline V gene are SGHAT and FQNNGV. The CDR3 runs 15 residues. The trim removed 0 bases at V and 3 bases at J, leaving 0 bases unmatched. CDR3 DNA sequence: TGTGCCAGCAGCTTAGAGGGACAGGGCTACAATGAGCAGTTCTTC. Amino acids: CASSLEGQGYNEQFF.

The CDR3 is CASSSYRISGANVLTF. The CDR3 bases are TGTGCCAGTAGTTCGTACAGGATCTCTGGGGCCAACGTCCTGACTTTC. The chain carries TRBV19 and TRBJ2-6; TRBD1 might be the D (5 bases). V gave up 5 bases and J gave up 0 bases, with 11 bases separating them. This CDR3 is 16 amino acids long. Germline CDR1 and CDR2: LNHDA and SQIVND (reference sequence).

The chain couples TRBV9 to TRBJ2-1; tentative D call: TRBD2 (7 bases). Germline assignment: CDR1 SGDLS and CDR2 YYNGEE. This CDR3 is built from 13 residues. Trimming stripped 0 bases from V and 9 bases from J, with 10 bases between. CDR3 DNA: TGTGCCAGCAGCGTAGGGGGGGGCGGTGAGCAGTTCTTC. This gives the protein CASSVGGGGEQFF.

The rearrangement uses TRBV12-3 or TRBV12-4 and TRBJ2-2; the D is unclear. This CDR3 has 12 residues. V lost 6 bases to trimming and J lost 5 bases, with 7 bases between them. CDR3 in DNA: TGTGCCAGCAGATGGGGTACCGGGGAGCTGTTTTTT. Its protein product is CASRWGTGELFF.

The J gene is TRBJ1-1, the V gene TRBV3-1 (or the pseudogene TRBV3-2); D is undetermined. The CDR3 spans 14 residues. Germline CDR1 reads LGHDT; CDR2 reads YNNKEL (reference sequence). V lost 2 bases, J lost 5 bases, and 12 bases lay in between. The CDR3 loop reads CASSQNGRYTEAFF. The CDR3 DNA sequence: TGTGCCAGCAGCCAAAATGGACGTTATACTGAAGCTTTCTTT.

A note on this clone: At one of its ends the junction is not consistent with the germline gene, which may arise from a read error. V usage is TRBV25-1 and J usage is TRBJ2-3; 12 bases line up with TRBD2. The germline CDR1 and CDR2 sequences are MGHDK and SYGVNS. The CDR3 consists of 18 residues. The CDR3 here is CASSESGLAGWGTDTQYF. CDR3 bases: TGTGCCAGCAGCGAATCCGGACTAGCGGGGTGGGGCACAGATACGCAGTATTTT.

This chain joins TRBV14 and TRBJ2-1; 11 nucleotides match TRBD2. The CDR3 consists of 15 residues. The ends lost 4 bases at V and 4 bases at J; junction bases unmatched: 3. From germline, CDR1 is SGHDN and CDR2 FVKESK. The DNA for the CDR3 is TGTGCCAGCAGCCCCACTAGCGGGGGTTACAATGAGCAGTTCTTC. This gives the protein CASSPTSGGYNEQFF. Together with reference TRBV14 and TRBJ2-1, the CDR3 gives the full variable domain: EAGVTQFPSHSVIEKGQTVTLRCDPISGHDNLYWYRRVMGKEIKFLLHFVKESKQDESGMPNNRFLAERTGGTYSTLKVQPAELEDSGVYFCASSPTSGGYNEQFFGPGTRLTVL.

The J gene is TRBJ2-1, the V gene TRBV6-2 or TRBV6-3; 8 bases are shared with TRBD1. The CDR3 sequence is 16 residues long. Germline assignment: CDR1 MNHEY and CDR2 SVGEGT. The V and J ends lost 0 bases and 4 bases, in that order; junction bases with no gene match: 5. The CDR3 nucleotides are TGTGCCAGCAGTTACTCGGCAGGGGGCCCGTACAATGAGCAGTTCTTC. Amino acid sequence: CASSYSAGGPYNEQFF.